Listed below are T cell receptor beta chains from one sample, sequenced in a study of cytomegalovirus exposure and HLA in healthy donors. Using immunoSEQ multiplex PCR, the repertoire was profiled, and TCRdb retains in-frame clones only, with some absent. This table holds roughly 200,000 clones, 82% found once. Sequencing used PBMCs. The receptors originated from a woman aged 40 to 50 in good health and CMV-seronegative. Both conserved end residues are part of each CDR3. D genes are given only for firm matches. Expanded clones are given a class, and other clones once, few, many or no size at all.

CASSALGQGNSPLHF,TGTGCCAGCAGTGCCCTCGGACAGGGGAATTCACCCCTCCACTTT,TRBD1,NA,TRBJ1-6,TRBV2
CASSKGPPYEQYF,TGTGCCAGCAGCAAAGGGCCCCCCTACGAGCAGTACTTC,NA,once,TRBJ2-7,TRBV21-1
CAISDTQGAYEQYF,TGTGCCATCAGTGATACACAGGGGGCCTACGAGCAGTACTTC,TRBD1,once,TRBJ2-7,TRBV10-3
CASSPGQGVGTGELFF,TGTGCCAGCAGTCCTGGACAGGGGGTCGGCACCGGGGAGCTGTTTTTT,TRBD1,once,TRBJ2-2,TRBV27
CASRAQGKGEKLFF,TGTGCCAGCAGGGCCCAGGGGAAGGGTGAAAAACTGTTTTTT,NA,NA,TRBJ1-4,TRBV6-1
CASSLRGASGRLYNEQFF,TGTGCCAGCAGCTTAAGGGGGGCTAGCGGGCGGTTATACAATGAGCAGTTCTTC,TRBD2,NA,TRBJ2-1,TRBV7-3
CASRGTGGLPRDTQYF,TGCGCCAGCAGGGGTACAGGGGGCCTCCCGAGAGATACGCAGTATTTT,TRBD1,NA,TRBJ2-3,TRBV5-1
CASSARYRGPNQPQHF,TGTGCCAGTAGTGCCAGATACAGGGGGCCGAATCAGCCCCAGCATTTT,TRBD1,NA,TRBJ1-5,TRBV19
CASSQEAGVYGYTF,TGCGCCAGCAGCCAAGAGGCGGGGGTCTATGGCTACACCTTC,NA,NA,TRBJ1-2,TRBV4-1
CASSGGLAGVVGADTQYF,TGTGCCAGCAGCGGGGGACTAGCGGGAGTTGTTGGCGCAGATACGCAGTATTTT,TRBD2,NA,TRBJ2-3,TRBV5-4
CASSQGTRGETNEKLFF,TGTGCCAGCAGCCAGGGGACTCGGGGGGAAACTAATGAAAAACTGTTTTTT,NA,NA,TRBJ1-4,TRBV4-2
CASSIGDSSNTEAFF,TGTGCCAGTAGTATAGGGGACAGCTCGAACACTGAAGCTTTCTTT,TRBD1,once,TRBJ1-1,TRBV19
CASRRWTGDYEQYF,TGCGCCAGCAGGAGATGGACAGGGGACTACGAGCAGTACTTC,TRBD1,NA,TRBJ2-7,TRBV10-2
CASSRDSRYTDTQYF,TGTGCCAGCTCCCGGGACTCTCGATACACAGATACGCAGTATTTT,NA,NA,TRBJ2-3,TRBV18
CASSQNTDGGITGELFF,TGCGCCAGCAGTCAAAATACGGACGGGGGAATAACCGGGGAGCTGTTTTTT,NA,NA,TRBJ2-2,TRBV4-1
CASSGSGGTYNEQFF,TGTGCCAGCAGTGGTAGCGGGGGGACCTACAATGAGCAGTTCTTC,TRBD2,NA,TRBJ2-1,TRBV6-4
CASSYPTGTYEQYF,TGTGCCAGCAGCTATCCGACAGGCACCTACGAGCAGTACTTC,NA,NA,TRBJ2-7,TRBV11-2
CASSLDPGGLAFF,TGTGCCAGCAGCCTAGATCCAGGGGGCTTAGCTTTCTTT,TRBD1,NA,TRBJ1-1,TRBV14
CATLRDIRSNQPQHF,TGTGCCACCCTGAGGGACATCAGAAGCAATCAGCCCCAGCATTTT,NA,NA,TRBJ1-5,TRBV19
CASSLRTSPKLNEQFF,TGTGCCAGCAGCTTACGAACTAGTCCGAAGCTCAATGAGCAGTTCTTC,NA,NA,TRBJ2-1,TRBV5-8
CASSVTGAGSNYGYTF,TGTGCCAGCAGTGTTACAGGGGCCGGCAGTAACTATGGCTACACCTTC,TRBD1,once,TRBJ1-2,TRBV6-1
CASNNSPHIHSSYEQYF,TGTGCCAGCAATAACAGCCCCCACATCCATAGCTCCTACGAGCAGTACTTC,NA,NA,TRBJ2-7,TRBV28
CASSLSQGSEAFF,TGTGCCAGCAGCTTATCTCAGGGGTCTGAAGCTTTCTTT,NA,NA,TRBJ1-1,TRBV7-6
CASSPLATEEYTF,TGCGCCAGCAGCCCCCTGGCGACAGAAGAATACACCTTC,NA,NA,TRBJ1-2,TRBV5-1
CASRPPRSDYEQYF,TGTGCCAGCAGGCCGCCGCGGTCCGACTACGAGCAGTACTTC,NA,NA,TRBJ2-7,TRBV28
CASSPGQGTYGYTF,TGTGCCAGCTCACCGGGACAGGGCACCTACGGCTACACCTTC,TRBD1,NA,TRBJ1-2,TRBV18
CASRITQIAGVPDTQYF,TGTGCCAGCAGAATAACACAAATAGCGGGAGTCCCAGATACGCAGTATTTT,TRBD2,once,TRBJ2-3,TRBV28
CASTVGPYEQYF,TGTGCCAGCACAGTGGGCCCCTACGAGCAGTACTTC,NA,NA,TRBJ2-7,TRBV28
CASSLRQGAYEQYF,TGCGCCAGCAGCTTGAGACAGGGGGCCTACGAGCAGTACTTC,TRBD1,NA,TRBJ2-7,TRBV5-1
CSVARQSRTEAFF,TGCAGCGTTGCCAGGCAGAGTCGGACTGAAGCTTTCTTT,NA,NA,TRBJ1-1,TRBV29-1
CASSLRTSSAGELFF,TGTGCCAGCAGCTTAAGGACTAGCAGCGCCGGGGAGCTGTTTTTT,TRBD2,NA,TRBJ2-2,TRBV7-2
CASSSTGPDQPQHF,TGTGCCAGCAGCTCGACAGGCCCCGATCAGCCCCAGCATTTT,NA,NA,TRBJ1-5,TRBV7-9
CASSETVYEQYF,TGCGCCAGCAGTGAGACAGTCTACGAGCAGTACTTC,NA,NA,TRBJ2-7,TRBV10-2
CASSFPGGSEQFF,TGTGCCAGCAGTTTCCCGGGTGGAAGTGAGCAGTTCTTC,NA,few,TRBJ2-1,TRBV27
CASSLETTAFYEQYF,TGTGCCAGCAGCTTGGAGACAACCGCGTTCTACGAGCAGTACTTC,NA,NA,TRBJ2-7,TRBV5-6
CASSPPLGTEAFF,TGTGCCAGCAGCCCTCCCCTAGGTACTGAAGCTTTCTTT,NA,NA,TRBJ1-1,TRBV9
CASSPSGRGYNEQFF,TGTGCCAGCAGCCCCAGCGGGAGGGGGTACAATGAGCAGTTCTTC,TRBD2,NA,TRBJ2-1,TRBV7-3
CASSLSTGMSYEQYF,TGCGCCAGCAGTCTATCCACCGGGATGTCCTACGAGCAGTACTTC,NA,NA,TRBJ2-7,TRBV5-1
CAISESWEYNEQFF,TGTGCCATCAGTGAGTCGTGGGAGTACAATGAGCAGTTCTTC,NA,once,TRBJ2-1,TRBV10-3
CASSNNPNIQYF,TGTGCCAGTAGTAACAACCCAAACATTCAGTACTTC,NA,NA,TRBJ2-4,TRBV19
CASRQSNQPQHF,TGTGCCAGCAGACAAAGCAATCAGCCCCAGCATTTT,NA,NA,TRBJ1-5,TRBV28
CASSGPGGGGELFF,TGTGCCAGCAGTGGCCCCGGGGGGGGCGGGGAGCTGTTTTTT,TRBD2,NA,TRBJ2-2,TRBV6-6
CASSRGELAGRGEQFF,TGTGCCAGCAGCAGGGGGGAACTAGCGGGGAGAGGTGAGCAGTTCTTC,TRBD2,NA,TRBJ2-1,TRBV5-6
CAISVSGGQETQYF,TGTGCCATCAGTGTGTCAGGGGGCCAAGAGACCCAGTACTTC,TRBD1,NA,TRBJ2-5,TRBV10-3
CASSDGGRYNEQFF,TGTGCCAGCAGCGATGGCGGGAGGTACAATGAGCAGTTCTTC,TRBD2,NA,TRBJ2-1,TRBV9
CASSEQGASNQPQHF,TGTGCCAGCAGCGAACAGGGGGCGTCAAATCAGCCCCAGCATTTT,TRBD1,NA,TRBJ1-5,TRBV9
CASSLTAGSNQPQHF,TGTGCCAGCAGTTTAACGGCAGGGAGCAATCAGCCCCAGCATTTT,NA,NA,TRBJ1-5,TRBV28
CASSLSGSSYNEQFF,TGTGCCAGCAGTCTTAGCGGGAGCTCCTACAATGAGCAGTTCTTC,TRBD2,NA,TRBJ2-1,TRBV7-8
CASGLGQGAETQYF,TGTGCTAGTGGTTTAGGACAGGGGGCAGAGACCCAGTACTTC,TRBD1,NA,TRBJ2-5,TRBV12-5
CASREADEQFF,TGTGCCAGCAGAGAGGCGGATGAGCAGTTCTTC,NA,NA,TRBJ2-1,TRBV6-1
CASSENRGSGANVLTF,TGTGCCAGCAGCGAGAACAGGGGTTCTGGGGCCAACGTCCTGACTTTC,TRBD1,NA,TRBJ2-6,TRBV9
CASSRDSTRTYEQYF,TGCGCCAGCAGCCGCGACTCGACGCGTACCTACGAGCAGTACTTC,NA,NA,TRBJ2-7,TRBV5-1
CATTHNEQFF,TGTGCCACTACTCACAATGAGCAGTTCTTC,NA,NA,TRBJ2-1,TRBV28
CASSLSGTGPYEQYF,TGTGCCAGCAGTTTATCCGGGACAGGGCCCTACGAGCAGTACTTC,TRBD1,NA,TRBJ2-7,TRBV27